This TCR beta chain was sequenced during a study of OX40 agonist ivuxolimab in advanced cancers. The CDR3 is made up of 15 amino acids. With 8 bases clipped from V and 3 bases from J, the junction kept 2 bases outside the gene matches. The germline V gene encodes CDR1 MNHEY and CDR2 SVGAGI. Profiled with immunoSEQ multiplex PCR; TCRdb holds only in-frame clones, not every one. The sample shows tens of thousands of clones, roughly 92% of them seen only once. The receptor comes from an adult with an advanced solid tumor such as melanoma, head and neck, liver or kidney cancer. The starting material was CD4+ or CD8+ T cells sorted from blood, obtained in a trial of the OX40 agonist ivuxolimab. The J gene is TRBJ2-6, the V gene TRBV6-5; 12 bases fit TRBD1. CDR3: CASGDRGLGANVLTF. DNA for the CDR3: TGTGCCAGCGGGGACAGGGGGCTTGGGGCCAACGTCCTGACTTTC.